The 24 T cell receptor beta chains given below trace back to one sample, sequenced in a study of blood T cell repertoires in COVID-19. Here immunoSEQ multiplex PCR was the method, and the copy in TCRdb shows in-frame clones only, minus some. The table includes over 250,000 clones, 80% to 90% detected once. What was sequenced was peripheral blood. Source of these receptors: a woman aged 70-85 years with COVID-19, enrolled during active disease.

The chain joins TRBV7-9 to TRBJ2-7; 9 nucleotides agree with TRBD2. The germline CDR1 and CDR2 sequences are SEHNR and FQNEAQ (reference sequence). J gave up 4 bases and V 1 base, and 14 bases lay outside the gene matches. This CDR3 is built from 18 residues. CDR3 sequence reads: CASSLGRGSGRAGYEQYF. In DNA, the CDR3 is TGTGCCAGCAGCTTAGGGCGGGGTAGCGGGAGAGCTGGGTACGAGCAGTACTTC.

The chain employs TRBV5-4 and TRBJ2-7, with 9 bases identical to TRBD1. With V trimmed by 0 bases and J by 6 bases, 7 bases remained unmatched. The CDR3 loop spans 15 amino acids. Per germline, CDR1 SGHNT and CDR2 YYREEE (reference sequence). CDR3 loop: CASSLDYRGLSEQYF. The CDR3 DNA follows: TGTGCCAGCAGCTTGGATTACAGGGGGCTTTCCGAGCAGTACTTC.

This clone has a single count. As DNA, the CDR3 is TGTGCCAGTAGTGGACAGGGCCATCAGCCCCAGCATTTT. Amino acid sequence: CASSGQGHQPQHF. The V and J genes are TRBV19 and TRBJ1-5; TRBD1 agrees at 8 bases. The germline gives CDR1 LNHDA, CDR2 SQIVND (reference sequence). This CDR3 region has 13 residues. J lost 5 bases, V lost 5 bases, and 2 bases had no gene match.

The V gene is TRBV2, the J gene TRBJ1-5; TRBD1 matches 7 bases. CDR3 length: 15 residues. Germline CDR1 reads SNHLY; CDR2 reads FYNNEI. V trimming: 6 bases; J trimming: 0 bases; junction bases outside the gene matches: 5. The CDR3 DNA reads TGTGCCAGCAGAGGGACAGAGTATAGCAATCAGCCCCAGCATTTT. Amino acids: CASRGTEYSNQPQHF.

The chain recombines TRBV19 with TRBJ2-5, with D tentatively TRBD1 (5 bases). CDR3 length: 15 amino acids. Trimming left V 6 bases short and J 1 base short, with 15 bases between. The V gene's germline CDR1 is LNHDA and CDR2 SQIVND (reference sequence). This CDR3 reads CASSRFWTPQETQYF. The CDR3 DNA reads TGTGCCAGTAGCCGATTCTGGACACCCCAAGAGACCCAGTACTTC.

The CDR3 DNA reads as TGTGCCAGCACCGGACGGCCCCCCGGACTAGCGAATGAGCAGTTCTTC. Amino acids: CASTGRPPGLANEQFF. The V call is TRBV11-3, the J call TRBJ2-1, with 9 bases that match TRBD2. The germline gives CDR1 SGHNT, CDR2 YENEEA. The CDR3 contains 16 residues. V shed 7 bases and J 7 bases; nucleotides not matched to a gene: 14.

In this sample, this clone turned up many times. The chain is built from TRBV6-6 and TRBJ1-6; perhaps TRBD1 as D (6 bases). The CDR3 is 13 residues long. Germline V gene data show CDR1 as MNHNY and CDR2 as SVGAGI (reference sequence). V shed 4 bases and J shed 10 bases, with 11 bases lying between them. The CDR3 nucleotides are TGTGCCAGCAGTTCGGGGGGGGGCTCACCCCTCCACTTT. Translation gives CASSSGGGSPLHF.

The chain links TRBV3-1 (or the pseudogene TRBV3-2) to TRBJ1-1; 8 nucleotides align to TRBD1. Per the germline V gene, CDR1 is LGHDT and CDR2 is YNNKEL (reference sequence). CDR3 length equals 12 residues. V lost 0 bases and J lost 14; bases outside the gene matches: 5. CDR3 bases: TGTGCCAGCAGCCAAGATCGTGGGACAGGCTTCTTT. Its translation is CASSQDRGTGFF.

The chain is built from TRBV5-1 and TRBJ1-2, with a tentative D call TRBD1 (6 bases). CDR1 is SGHRS, CDR2 YFSETQ, per germline. Trimming removed 1 base at V and 8 bases at J, with 15 bases between. There are 14 residues in the CDR3. CDR3 coding DNA: TGCGCCAGCAGCTTGAGTATACAGGGTAGGGGCTACACCTTC. It encodes CASSLSIQGRGYTF.

The CDR3 protein is CASSQGTGATEAFF. CDR3 coding DNA: TGTGCCAGCAGCCAAGGTACAGGGGCCACTGAAGCTTTCTTT. The chain joins TRBV4-2 to TRBJ1-1, with 7 bases fitting TRBD1. Germline-derived CDR1 and CDR2 are LGHNA and YNFKEQ. CDR3 size: 14 residues. V trimming: 1 base; J trimming: 4 bases; junction bases outside the gene matches: 3.

This clone was recorded a few times. The rearrangement uses TRBV4-1 and TRBJ1-2, with TRBD1 identical over 7 bases. CDR3 length equals 15 residues. V lost 1 base and J lost 4; bases outside the gene matches: 6. CDR1 is MGHRA and CDR2 is YSYEKL in the germline V gene. The CDR3 nucleotides are TGCGCCAGCAGCCAAGGGGACAGCCGCCCCTATGGCTACACCTTC. Encoded protein: CASSQGDSRPYGYTF.

The J gene is TRBJ1-2, the V gene TRBV5-1, with TRBD1 as a possible D gene (6 bases). With 2 bases removed from V and 0 bases from J, the gap between germline ends came to 11 bases. CDR3 length equals 15 residues. Germline V gene data show CDR1 as SGHRS and CDR2 as YFSETQ. CDR3 amino acids: CASSLTGSSNYGYTF. The CDR3 DNA is TGCGCCAGCAGCTTAACAGGGAGCTCTAACTATGGCTACACCTTC.

The gene calls are TRBV5-1 and TRBJ1-1; D unclear. The V gene's germline CDR1 is SGHRS and CDR2 YFSETQ. Trimming stripped 2 bases from V and 5 bases from J, with 10 bases between. This CDR3 has 13 amino acids. CDR3 coding DNA: TGCGCCAGCAGCTTAATGGAGAGTACTGAAGCTTTCTTT. Translation: CASSLMESTEAFF.

This rearrangement joins TRBV12-3 or TRBV12-4 to TRBJ1-5, with D perhaps matching TRBD1 (6 bases). The CDR3 is 13 amino acids. V shed 5 bases and J shed 4 bases, with 9 bases lying between them. The CDR3 bases are TGTGCCAGCAGTCCGGACAGAAATCAGCCCCAGCATTTT. Translating gives CASSPDRNQPQHF.

The rearrangement uses TRBV6-2 or TRBV6-3 and TRBJ2-1; D remains ambiguous. V was trimmed by 3 bases and J by 1 base, leaving 4 bases between them. Germline V CDR1 and CDR2: MNHEY, SVGEGT. The CDR3 loop spans 13 amino acids. CDR3 protein: CASSYKSYNEQFF. CDR3 coding DNA: TGTGCCAGCAGTTATAAATCCTACAATGAGCAGTTCTTC.

The rearrangement uses TRBV28 and TRBJ1-2; 9 bases match TRBD1. In germline, CDR1 is MDHEN, CDR2 SYDVKM. V was pared by 6 bases and J by 7 bases, with 18 bases of the junction left unmatched. CDR3 length equals 17 residues. CDR3 protein: CASRRRLADRGMGGYTF. DNA for the CDR3: TGTGCCAGCAGGCGCAGACTTGCGGACAGGGGTATGGGTGGCTACACCTTC.

The V and J genes are TRBV27 and TRBJ1-1; D not certain. CDR1 is MNHEY, CDR2 SMNVEV, per germline (reference sequence). The V end was cut by 3 bases, the J end by 0 bases, with 17 bases between. The CDR3 runs 17 residues. In nucleotides, the CDR3 is TGTGCCAGCAGTTTTTCGGGAGTGAGACGGATGAACACTGAAGCTTTCTTT. Its protein product is CASSFSGVRRMNTEAFF.

This rearrangement joins TRBV30 to TRBJ1-2, with TRBD1 as a possible D gene (5 bases). Per the germline V gene, CDR1 is GTSNPN and CDR2 is SVGIG (reference sequence). Trimming pared 3 bases from V and 2 bases from J, leaving 7 bases between. CDR3 length: 12 amino acids. DNA of the CDR3: TGTGCCTGGAGGGCAGGGAACTATGGCTACACCTTC. It codes for CAWRAGNYGYTF. The full variable domain, with the rest looked up from reference TRBV30 and TRBJ1-2, is SQTIHQWPATLVQPVGSPLSLECTVEGTSNPNLYWYRQAAGRGLQLLFYSVGIGQISSEVPQNLSASRPQDRQFILSSKKLLLSDSGFYLCAWRAGNYGYTFGSGTRLTVV.

This clone was counted a few times. The V and J genes are TRBV4-1 and TRBJ1-1, with a possible D match to TRBD1 (6 bases). CDR3 length: 14 amino acids. Between the trimmed V and J ends, which lost 4 bases and 2 bases, there was a span of 11 bases. Germline V lookup: CDR1 MGHRA, CDR2 YSYEKL. The CDR3 spells CASSLEQGNTEAFF. CDR3 nucleotides: TGCGCCAGCAGCCTCGAACAGGGTAACACTGAAGCTTTCTTT.

The chain joins TRBV12-3 or TRBV12-4 to TRBJ2-5; a weak D match, TRBD2 (5 bases). Trimming took 5 bases from V and 1 from J, leaving 8 bases between them. This CDR3 has 13 amino acids. CDR3 residues: CASSLSGQETQYF. Written as DNA, the CDR3 is TGTGCCAGCAGTCTAAGCGGCCAAGAGACCCAGTACTTC.

The CDR3 DNA sequence: TGTGCCAGCAGACCGGAGACCCACGCTGGAAACACCATATATTTT. Translation gives CASRPETHAGNTIYF. The J gene is TRBJ1-3, the V gene TRBV2; no firm D call. The CDR3 loop spans 15 amino acids. Germline CDR1 is SNHLY and CDR2 is FYNNEI. Between the trimmed V and J ends, which lost 6 bases and 2 bases, there was a span of 14 bases.

The rearrangement uses TRBV5-1 and TRBJ1-4, with TRBD1 as a possible D gene (6 bases). The CDR3 length is 15 residues. In germline, CDR1 is SGHRS, CDR2 YFSETQ. Between the trimmed V and J ends, which lost 0 bases and 5 bases, there was a span of 11 bases. This CDR3 is CASSLDQGRNEKLFF. DNA for the CDR3: TGCGCCAGCAGCTTGGATCAGGGGCGGAATGAAAAACTGTTTTTT.

The J gene is TRBJ1-2, the V gene TRBV18; the match to TRBD1 covers 12 bases. Germline-derived CDR1 and CDR2 are KGHSH and LQKENI. This CDR3 has 15 residues. The ends lost 1 base at V and 8 bases at J; junction bases unmatched: 5. In nucleotides, the CDR3 is TGTGCCAGCTCACCACAGGGACAGGGGGCTTTGGGCTACACCTTC. Amino acid sequence: CASSPQGQGALGYTF.

This clone was seen once. The J gene is TRBJ2-1, the V gene TRBV5-4; D perhaps matches TRBD1 (5 bases). V lost 1 base and J lost 0, with 5 bases in between. This CDR3 has 14 amino acids. The germline V gene has CDR1 SGHNT and CDR2 YYREEE (reference sequence). The CDR3 nucleotides are TGTGCCAGCAGCTTGACAGGCTCCTACAATGAGCAGTTCTTC. Residues: CASSLTGSYNEQFF.